This T cell receptor (beta chain) was identified in a study of T cell responses to AZD1222 COVID-19 vaccine. Study summary: Second doses at about 4 or about 12 weeks were pooled.

Clones were read by immunoSEQ multiplex PCR, and TCRdb kept only the in-frame ones, dropping some. The data show approximately 100,000 clones, 89% seen once. Regarding the study as a whole: Clonal diversity was possibly underestimated, and white British individuals and females predominated among donors. Among AZD1222 vaccinees, only 5 to 7 were seropositive at baseline. Regions 160-218 and 743-854 dominated among vaccine-associated CD4 TCRs spanning spike.

This clone was seen only a few times. Its cognate antigen is unknown. V was clipped by 4 bases and J by 1 base, with 13 bases between them. Per the germline V gene, CDR1 is MNHEY and CDR2 is SVGAGI. CDR3 length: 16 amino acids. The chain has TRBV6-5 and TRBJ2-2, with unresolved D. The receptor was derived from an adult in good health. Source: peripheral blood, taken on day 0 of AZD1222 vaccination. The CDR3 is CASSWSTVGNTGELFF. CDR3 in DNA: TGTGCCAGCAGTTGGTCTACCGTGGGGAACACCGGGGAGCTGTTTTTT.